This TCR beta chain was recovered during a study of Tregs in tolerant kidney transplant recipients. Study-level findings and limits: This study did not directly address biological reproducibility.

Clones were sequenced by immunoSEQ multiplex PCR, and TCRdb holds only the in-frame ones, with some missing. The table shows tens of thousands of clones, with roughly 86% occurring only once. Points on this clone: What it binds is not known.

The CDR3 has 15 amino acids. Germline V gene sequence: CDR1 LNHNV, CDR2 YYDKDF (reference sequence). Trimming removed 0 bases at V and 4 bases at J, with 12 bases between. Related graft donors supplied nonmyeloablative bone marrow transplants, and mixed chimerism was transient. Unstimulated regulatory T cells (CD4+CD25+CD127-), CD4+CD25- non-regulatory cells, CD4 and CD8 cells were FACS-sorted from thawed PBMCs. Sequenced material: CD4+ T cells from blood (PBMCs), taken 6 months after the transplant. This chain connects TRBV15 to TRBJ1-2; a possible D gene is TRBD1 (5 bases). This receptor was obtained from a human patient who received a combined kidney and bone marrow transplant. Some T cells could come from the graft donor. CDR3 coding DNA: TGTGCCACCAGCAGAGAGGCAGGGTTCGGCTATGGCTACACCTTC. It encodes CATSREAGFGYGYTF.